This is a list of T cell receptor beta chains from one sample in a study of T cell responses to AZD1222 COVID-19 vaccine. Here immunoSEQ multiplex PCR was the method, and the copy in TCRdb shows in-frame clones only, minus some. This sample carries 75,000 to 90,000 clones, roughly 84% of them seen once, and the ten largest clones take about 13%. Material: peripheral blood, obtained on day 0 of AZD1222 vaccination. These receptors all stem from an adult in good health. CDR3s include the opening cysteine and the closing phenylalanine or tryptophan. D genes are given only for firm matches.

j_gene: TRBJ2-6; d_gene: NA; v_gene: TRBV5-1; CDR3aa: CASSLMLGVGSGANVLTF
j_gene: TRBJ1-5; d_gene: NA; v_gene: TRBV5-6; CDR3aa: CASSLAGGASNQPQHF
j_gene: TRBJ1-4; d_gene: TRBD1; v_gene: TRBV7-2; CDR3aa: CASSSQGDTTNEKLFF
j_gene: TRBJ2-1; d_gene: TRBD2; v_gene: TRBV7-3; CDR3aa: CASSLNPAGRNEQFF
j_gene: TRBJ2-5; d_gene: NA; v_gene: TRBV5-1; CDR3aa: CASSLRLEGKETQYF
j_gene: TRBJ1-1; d_gene: NA; v_gene: TRBV9; CDR3aa: CASSVGYRARGMNTEAFF
j_gene: TRBJ1-1; d_gene: TRBD1; v_gene: TRBV11-2; CDR3aa: CASSSSKGQRDTEAFF
j_gene: TRBJ2-5; d_gene: NA; v_gene: TRBV6-2/TRBV6-3; CDR3aa: CASSYSGGLGETQYF
j_gene: TRBJ1-6; d_gene: NA; v_gene: TRBV21-1; CDR3aa: CASSNDRSSSPLHF
j_gene: TRBJ2-7; d_gene: NA; v_gene: TRBV6-5; CDR3aa: CASSPGGYYGQYF
j_gene: TRBJ2-1; d_gene: TRBD1; v_gene: TRBV12-3/TRBV12-4; CDR3aa: CASSPTGNEQFF
j_gene: TRBJ1-1; d_gene: TRBD1; v_gene: TRBV19; CDR3aa: CASSWDRGTEAFF
j_gene: TRBJ2-3; d_gene: TRBD2; v_gene: TRBV6-5; CDR3aa: CASSSWTSGTTDTQYF
j_gene: TRBJ1-5; d_gene: TRBD1; v_gene: TRBV6-4; CDR3aa: CASRGQGSPNQPQHF
j_gene: TRBJ2-7; d_gene: NA; v_gene: TRBV20-1; CDR3aa: CSASSGGPLEQYF
j_gene: TRBJ1-5; d_gene: NA; v_gene: TRBV30; CDR3aa: CAWGAGENQPQHF
j_gene: TRBJ2-5; d_gene: TRBD2; v_gene: TRBV5-5; CDR3aa: CASSRLAGDIQETQYF
j_gene: TRBJ1-1; d_gene: NA; v_gene: TRBV11-3; CDR3aa: CASSRGGRQNTEAFF
j_gene: TRBJ2-7; d_gene: NA; v_gene: TRBV5-1; CDR3aa: CASSLWQGGIHEQYF
j_gene: TRBJ1-3; d_gene: TRBD1; v_gene: TRBV12-5; CDR3aa: CASGLRPGQGSGNTIYF
j_gene: TRBJ2-7; d_gene: NA; v_gene: TRBV6-2/TRBV6-3; CDR3aa: CASSWWGENYEQYF
j_gene: TRBJ1-2; d_gene: NA; v_gene: TRBV27; CDR3aa: CASSLSGQLFYGYTF
j_gene: TRBJ2-5; d_gene: NA; v_gene: TRBV12-5; CDR3aa: CASGLGNQETQYF
j_gene: TRBJ1-1; d_gene: NA; v_gene: TRBV7-2; CDR3aa: CASSRGTPGGTEAFF
j_gene: TRBJ1-1; d_gene: NA; v_gene: TRBV21-1; CDR3aa: CASGRDRSNTEAFF
j_gene: TRBJ2-3; d_gene: TRBD2; v_gene: TRBV7-6; CDR3aa: CASASLGGRTDTQYF
j_gene: TRBJ1-4; d_gene: TRBD1; v_gene: TRBV28; CDR3aa: CASSQETGVNEKLFF
j_gene: TRBJ1-3; d_gene: NA; v_gene: TRBV24-1; CDR3aa: CATSDGGGGHRNTIYF
j_gene: TRBJ1-1; d_gene: NA; v_gene: TRBV28; CDR3aa: CASSPPGVWGTEAFF
j_gene: TRBJ2-7; d_gene: NA; v_gene: TRBV21-1; CDR3aa: CASSPRSVRGLSYEQYF
j_gene: TRBJ1-1; d_gene: NA; v_gene: TRBV3-1/TRBV3-2; CDR3aa: CASRGEGRNTEAFF
j_gene: TRBJ1-3; d_gene: NA; v_gene: TRBV12-3/TRBV12-4; CDR3aa: CASTLGVGNTIYF
j_gene: TRBJ1-1; d_gene: NA; v_gene: TRBV5-4; CDR3aa: CASSLAYGTGRTQAFF
j_gene: TRBJ2-7; d_gene: NA; v_gene: TRBV15; CDR3aa: CATSRESRGSYEQYF
j_gene: TRBJ1-5; d_gene: TRBD1; v_gene: TRBV6-1; CDR3aa: CASSDPDRVDQPQHF
j_gene: TRBJ2-7; d_gene: NA; v_gene: TRBV18; CDR3aa: CASSPGLTSYEQYF
j_gene: TRBJ1-2; d_gene: TRBD1; v_gene: TRBV7-9; CDR3aa: CASSLGDRKIYGYTF
j_gene: TRBJ2-7; d_gene: NA; v_gene: TRBV7-2; CDR3aa: CASNAQGRGSYEQYF
j_gene: TRBJ1-1; d_gene: NA; v_gene: TRBV18; CDR3aa: CASSPLLGEAFF
j_gene: TRBJ2-5; d_gene: TRBD1; v_gene: TRBV7-3; CDR3aa: CASSFGQGETQYF
j_gene: TRBJ1-4; d_gene: TRBD1; v_gene: TRBV28; CDR3aa: CASSSGGTATTNEKLFF
j_gene: TRBJ2-1; d_gene: TRBD2; v_gene: TRBV2; CDR3aa: CASSGTSGYNEQFF
j_gene: TRBJ1-4; d_gene: NA; v_gene: TRBV28; CDR3aa: CASSSPANEKLFF
j_gene: TRBJ1-3; d_gene: NA; v_gene: TRBV5-1; CDR3aa: CASSAGDQVGNTIYF
j_gene: TRBJ2-7; d_gene: NA; v_gene: TRBV6-2/TRBV6-3; CDR3aa: CASSFSSYEQYF
j_gene: TRBJ2-7; d_gene: NA; v_gene: TRBV7-9; CDR3aa: CASRLGGEQYF
j_gene: TRBJ2-7; d_gene: NA; v_gene: TRBV10-1; CDR3aa: CASEWGKGCEQYF
j_gene: TRBJ1-6; d_gene: NA; v_gene: TRBV6-2/TRBV6-3; CDR3aa: CASSYGQGSPLHF